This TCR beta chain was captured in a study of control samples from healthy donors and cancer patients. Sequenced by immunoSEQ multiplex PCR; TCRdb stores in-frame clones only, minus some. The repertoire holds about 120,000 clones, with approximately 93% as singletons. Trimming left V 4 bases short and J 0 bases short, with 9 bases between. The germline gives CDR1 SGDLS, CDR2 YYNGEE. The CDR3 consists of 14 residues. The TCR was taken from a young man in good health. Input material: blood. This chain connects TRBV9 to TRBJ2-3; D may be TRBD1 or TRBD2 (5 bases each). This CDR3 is CASSHRDSTDTQYF. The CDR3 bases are TGTGCCAGCAGCCACCGGGACAGCACAGATACGCAGTATTTT.